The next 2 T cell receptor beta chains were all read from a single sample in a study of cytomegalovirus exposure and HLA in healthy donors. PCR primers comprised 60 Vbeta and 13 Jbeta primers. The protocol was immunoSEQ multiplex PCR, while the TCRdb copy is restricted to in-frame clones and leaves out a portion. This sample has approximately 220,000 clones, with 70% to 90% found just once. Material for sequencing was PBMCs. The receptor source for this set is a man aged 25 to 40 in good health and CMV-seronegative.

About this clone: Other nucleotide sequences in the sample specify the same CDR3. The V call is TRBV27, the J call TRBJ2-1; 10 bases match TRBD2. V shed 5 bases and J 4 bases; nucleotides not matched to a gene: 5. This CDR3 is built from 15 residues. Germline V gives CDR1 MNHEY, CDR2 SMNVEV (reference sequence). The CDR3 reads CASSPTSGVYNEQFF. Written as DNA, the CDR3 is TGTGCCAGCAGTCCCACTAGCGGGGTATACAATGAGCAGTTCTTC.

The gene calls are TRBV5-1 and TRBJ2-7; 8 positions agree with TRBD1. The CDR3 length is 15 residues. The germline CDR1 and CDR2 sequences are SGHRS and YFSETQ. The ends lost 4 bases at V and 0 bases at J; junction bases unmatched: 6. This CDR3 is CASSPQGVTSYEQYF. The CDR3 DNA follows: TGCGCCAGCAGCCCACAGGGGGTCACCTCCTACGAGCAGTACTTC.